This entry is about one TCR beta chain. Its antigen remains undetermined. Base-call qualities are not available, and no considerably larger clone is one nucleotide away. This sample was taken from a study of radiotherapy plus CTLA-4 blockade in lung cancer (dated by TCRdb to between 2018 and 2020). About the full investigation: Among enrolled patients, 15% to 20% had an objective response and 30% to 40% reached disease control.

The paper as a whole reports these results and caveats: Increased serum interferon-beta after radiation, together with early dynamic changes in blood T cell clones, were reported to be the strongest predictors of response. After treatment with radiotherapy and ipilimumab, TCR clones that originated in tumors expanded in peripheral blood.

The receptor library was made with the immunoSEQ multiplex PCR assay. This immuneACCESS table, as held by TCRdb, lists in-frame sequences with V and J called but not all clones. Of the missing ones, under half trace to an unresolved V gene in checked studies; the others have no known cause. The sample contains about 86,000 clones, roughly four fifths of them found a single time. The top ten constitute 0.82% of the sample. There are 13 amino acids in the CDR3, from cysteine to phenylalanine inclusive. Kept here is only the CDR3 DNA, which spans 39 bases and is read in frame from base 1. For this chain, trimming is 5 bases at the V end and 6 bases at the J end, and the number of junction bases without a gene match is 4. Sequences MNHEY (CDR1) and SMNVEV (CDR2) are obtained from the germline V gene (reference sequence). The study evaluated CTLA-4 blockade (ipilimumab) given together with focal radiation therapy in patients who had chemo-refractory metastatic non-small-cell lung cancer.

The rearrangement joined TRBV27 to TRBJ1-2; the junction holds 9 bases that match TRBD1. This receptor was taken from a human donor with non-small cell lung cancer who had stable disease on radiotherapy plus ipilimumab. Here the sequenced sample was peripheral blood, taken from a patient treated with radiotherapy plus ipilimumab. The CDR3 loop reads CASSDRDRDGYTF. The DNA reads as follows: TGTGCCAGCAGTGACCGGGACAGGGATGGCTACACCTTC.